The source of this TCR beta chain is a study of identical twins. Whole-study findings and limits: The presence of invariant MAIT and iNKT cells could partly confound analyses of zero-insertion sequences. The more abundant beta clonotypes in cord blood had fewer insertions, and memory repertoires did not show this. Weaker excess twin sharing was seen among beta out-of-frame sequences.

TCRdb recomputed calls from the 5' RACE reads with MiXCR, one row per CDR3 protein. This table has 200,000 to 300,000 distinct CDR3 sequences, approximately 7.3% appearing once. Germline V gene data show CDR1 as ENHRY and CDR2 as SYGVKD. J gave up 3 bases and V 3 bases, and 5 bases lay outside the gene matches. This CDR3 is 16 amino acids long. This clonotype was seen more than once but under ten times. Antigen specificity is unknown. These same data were also listed under a study on yellow fever vaccine responses in identical twins. That report adds: Reported findings indicate that twins' vaccine T cell responses seemed partially convergent, partially personalized.

The chain combines TRBV10-3 with TRBJ1-2, with 12 positions matching TRBD1. Sequenced input: CD8+ T cells sorted from blood. This TCR derives from a woman aged 18-30 years in good health. The CDR3 reads CAISDPGTGGDYGYTF. The CDR3 DNA sequence: TGTGCCATCAGTGACCCCGGGACAGGGGGCGACTATGGCTACACCTTC.